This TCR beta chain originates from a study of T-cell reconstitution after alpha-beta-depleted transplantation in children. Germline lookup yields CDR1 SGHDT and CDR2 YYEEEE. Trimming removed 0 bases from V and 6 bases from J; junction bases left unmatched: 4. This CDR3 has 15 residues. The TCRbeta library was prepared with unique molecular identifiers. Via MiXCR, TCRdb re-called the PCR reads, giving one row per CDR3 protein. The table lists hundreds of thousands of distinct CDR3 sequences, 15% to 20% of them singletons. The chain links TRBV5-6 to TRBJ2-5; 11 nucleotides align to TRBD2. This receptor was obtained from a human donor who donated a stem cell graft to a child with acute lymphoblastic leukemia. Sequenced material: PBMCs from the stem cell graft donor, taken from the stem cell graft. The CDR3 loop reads CASSLELAGEKTQYF. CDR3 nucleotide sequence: TGTGCCAGCAGCTTGGAACTAGCGGGAGAAAAGACCCAGTACTTC.